The text below deals with one T cell receptor beta chain. The clone's antigen remains unknown. The sample holds no much larger clone one base away, and base qualities are not on file. These data belong to a study of T cells in Graves' hyperthyroidism and ophthalmopathy (dated by TCRdb to between 2018 and 2020). At the level of the whole study: Peripheral blood was collected at initial diagnosis, before any treatment. After blood sampling, hyperthyroidism patients were treated with methimazole at a starting dose of 30 mg daily, and ophthalmopathy patients were treated with high-dose intravenous methylprednisolone. To identify TCR V-J signatures that set the groups apart, the researchers used a discovery cohort of 95 to 100 patients, made up of under 50 with Graves' ophthalmopathy and 57 with stable Graves' hyperthyroidism. Thyroid tissue and blood T-cell repertoires from about 6 Graves' hyperthyroidism patients were also compared in the study. The paper reports TCR Vbeta CDR3 sequencing of approximately 140 peripheral blood samples: approximately 41 ophthalmopathy, under 80 hyperthyroidism and 17 progressor patients. Whether ophthalmopathy could be predicted prospectively was tested in an independent validation cohort made up of under 20 hyperthyroidism patients plus 17 patients who later progressed to ophthalmopathy. The 75 to 100 discovery patients were divided at random into training and test sets in a 7:3 ratio. The full study reports these points: No statistical method was used to set the sample size in advance, and investigators knew the group allocation. Ophthalmopathy was separated from stable hyperthyroidism by a 13 V-J signature model, with 85% to 90% sensitivity and just over 81% specificity obtained in cross-validation and 80%/75% obtained in testing. In validation, the model predicted progression to ophthalmopathy with over 65% sensitivity and over 72% specificity, a median of about six months before onset. Blood samples also contained most of the expanded thyroid clonotypes (frequency above 0.001), which suggests that blood repertoires may reflect thyroid immune responses.

Ophthalmopathy patients had moderately to severely active disease, with a Clinical Activity Score of 3 or more, a NOSPECS grade of 4 or more, and a disease duration of less than 3 months. Any patient with an uncontrolled infection, another autoimmune disease, pregnancy or lactation was excluded. Clinical symptoms, serum thyroxine and TRAb, thyroid ultrasound, and orbital computed tomography formed the basis for the diagnoses. Ficoll-Paque density gradient centrifugation was used to isolate PBMCs from 8 to 10 ml of fresh peripheral blood. Total RNA was extracted with Trizol reagent, and quality was checked on an Agilent 2100 Bioanalyzer. The TCR beta CDR3 regions were amplified from RNA transcripts. The TCR CDR3 was subjected to a first round of RT-PCR using the HTBI primer set and the Qiagen OneStep RT-PCR kit. Libraries were constructed in a second round of multiplex PCR, after which size selection and purification were performed. Sequencing of the libraries was done on an Illumina HiSeq2000 using paired-end 100 bp reads. The study's own analysis went as follows. SOAPnuke was used to process the raw data, throwing out any read that contained adapters or uncalled bases, had a mean Phred below 15, or lacked an exact constant-primer or identifier match. High-quality paired reads were merged with COPE v1.2.5, and unique nucleotide sequences were defined as clonotypes. Clonotypes were aligned to IMGT TRBV, TRBD and TRBJ reference segments using MiTCR v1.1. Only V-J combinations with frequency above 0.0001, covering 99.2% of repertoires, were analysed. The TCS score was defined as F50 (clonal expansion) divided by E x V (chaos), with BLOSUM62-based TCRdist calculated between CDR3 peptides within each V-J. Welch's t-statistics and random forest reduced around 550 V-J features to 10 to 15, which were used in a naive Bayes classifier (R e1071). TCRdb ran its own pipeline on the public reads, namely fastp trimming at Q25 and MiXCR clone calling, and kept in-frame beta chains. Here each entry gathers all rows of one CDR3 protein and keeps the most common genes and DNA. None of the V and J calls come from the authors' own analysis; TCRdb made them. The sample data list over 450,000 distinct CDR3 sequences, and roughly 17% of these were observed just once. Around 17% of the sample is taken by the ten largest.

The sample comprised blood. This clonotype was sampled from a woman between 18 and 29 years old with Graves' ophthalmopathy.

Here is the DNA: TGTGCCAGCAGCGTAGAGGGGGGGACAGGGTGGTTTCACAATGAGCAGTTCTTC. This sequence encodes CASSVEGGTGWFHNEQFF. Recombination joined TRBV9 with TRBJ2-1, with 9 junctional bases fitting TRBD1. The germline V gene sets CDR1 to SGDLS and CDR2 to YYNGEE. Counted from cysteine to phenylalanine, this CDR3 has 18 amino acids. The entry retains the CDR3 DNA only, 54 bases that are in frame from base 1. From V the trimming removes 0 bases and from J it removes 5 bases, while the gene matches leave 12 bases of the junction unaccounted for.